What follows are 29 T cell receptor beta chains derived from one specimen sequenced in a study of PD-1 blockade in classical Hodgkin lymphoma. Time point noted: cycle 4 day 1 (C4D1), after five to seven weeks of nivolumab. Each and every patient relapsed after autologous stem cell transplantation, and patients got differing brentuximab vedotin exposure. Method: immunoSEQ multiplex PCR; TCRdb's copy keeps in-frame clones and lacks some. The table lists about 89,000 clones, just over 90% of them singletons. The sample consisted of peripheral blood mononuclear cells (PBMCs), taken before the fourth cycle of nivolumab. These receptors were collected from a human donor with classical Hodgkin lymphoma.

The rearrangement uses TRBV6-5 and TRBJ2-7; 7 positions match TRBD1. This CDR3 region has 14 residues. Germline CDR1 MNHEY, CDR2 SVGAGI. J was trimmed by 3 bases and V by 6 bases; bases with no gene match: 8. This chain's CDR3 is CASSLRRDSYEQYF. The DNA of the CDR3 is TGTGCCAGCAGCTTGAGACGGGACAGCTACGAGCAGTACTTC.

The rearrangement links TRBV4-2 to TRBJ1-3; D might be TRBD1 (5 bases). This CDR3 comprises 18 residues. V lost 0 bases to trimming and J lost 0 bases, with 15 bases between them. Germline CDR1 reads LGHNA; CDR2 reads YNFKEQ. CDR3 in amino acids: CASSQDLSGLSSGNTIYF. CDR3 nucleotide sequence: TGTGCCAGCAGCCAAGATCTTTCGGGGCTGAGCTCTGGAAACACCATATATTTT.

V usage is TRBV5-4 and J usage is TRBJ1-4, with 7 bases aligning to TRBD1. The CDR3 runs to 16 residues. V lost 1 base, J lost 0 bases, and 3 bases stayed unmatched. Germline V gene sequence: CDR1 SGHNT, CDR2 YYREEE (reference sequence). The CDR3 DNA is TGTGCCAGCAGCTTGTCAGGGGGAACAACTAATGAAAAACTGTTTTTT. It encodes CASSLSGGTTNEKLFF.

V and J are TRBV27 and TRBJ2-7, with TRBD2 as a possible D gene (5 bases). The CDR3 has 14 residues. Trimming removed 1 base from V and 3 bases from J, with 10 bases in between. CDR1 and CDR2 from the germline V gene are MNHEY and SMNVEV (reference sequence). The CDR3 is CASSLLEGSYEQYF. The CDR3 coding sequence is TGTGCCAGCAGTTTATTAGAGGGCAGCTACGAGCAGTACTTC.

This chain links TRBV7-2 with TRBJ2-7; the D gene could be TRBD1 or TRBD2 (6 bases each). CDR1 SGHTA and CDR2 FQGNSA come from the germline V gene. CDR3 length: 19 amino acids. V was shortened by 3 bases and J by 4 bases, with 28 bases between the two germline ends. The CDR3 nucleotides read TGTGCCAGCAGCTTCAAGACAAATAGGGGGGTCAAAGGGACTTACGAGCAGTACTTC. As protein: CASSFKTNRGVKGTYEQYF.

The chain is built from TRBV15 and TRBJ2-3; tentatively, D is TRBD2 (6 bases). V shed 0 bases and J shed 6 bases, with 7 bases lying between them. This CDR3 is 13 amino acids long. Per germline, CDR1 LNHNV and CDR2 YYDKDF (reference sequence). This CDR3 reads CATSRDAGDTQYF. For the CDR3, the DNA is TGTGCCACCAGCAGAGATGCGGGGGATACGCAGTATTTT.

The CDR3 nucleotides read TGTGCCTGGAGTGTACGGGAGACCCAGTACTTC. Translated, it gives CAWSVRETQYF. J is TRBJ2-5 and V is TRBV30, with D uncertain. CDR3 length: 11 residues. Germline lookup yields CDR1 GTSNPN and CDR2 SVGIG (reference sequence). V lost 0 bases to trimming and J lost 5 bases, with 4 bases between them.

V is TRBV11-2 and J is TRBJ2-1; TRBD2 is a possible D gene (7 bases). Trimming cost V 6 bases and J 4 bases, with 19 bases left between them. CDR3 length: 16 residues. Germline loops: CDR1 SGHAT, CDR2 FQNNGV. CDR3 in DNA: TGTGCCAGCAGTTTCGAGGGGGGGCGAGAGTACAATGAGCAGTTCTTC. Translation gives CASSFEGGREYNEQFF.

This rearrangement joins TRBV9 to TRBJ1-6; no clear D gene. CDR3 length equals 16 residues. Germline values: CDR1 SGDLS, CDR2 YYNGEE. V gave up 3 bases and J gave up 6 bases, with 16 bases separating them. The DNA of the CDR3 is TGTGCCAGCAGCGCCCTTGGTCACTTGAGTAATTCACCCCTCCACTTT. It encodes CASSALGHLSNSPLHF.

The gene calls are TRBV11-3 and TRBJ2-1, with TRBD2 identical over 7 bases. CDR1 is SGHNT and CDR2 is YENEEA in the germline V gene. This CDR3 is 17 amino acids long. Unmatched junction bases numbered 11, after V lost 5 bases and J lost 1 base. The CDR3 loop is CASSARSLAESYNEQFF. CDR3 in DNA: TGTGCCAGCAGCGCCCGATCTCTAGCGGAATCCTACAATGAGCAGTTCTTC.

The V call is TRBV30, the J call TRBJ2-7; D possibly corresponds to TRBD2 (5 bases). Trimming cost V 0 bases and J 4 bases, with 16 bases left between them. The CDR3 is made up of 15 amino acids. Germline CDR1 and CDR2: GTSNPN and SVGIG (reference sequence). The CDR3 nucleotides are TGTGCCTGGAGTGTACGGTCTACGGGAAGTTACGAGCAGTACTTC. It yields the protein CAWSVRSTGSYEQYF.

This clone came up a few times. In the same sample, other DNA sequences code for this CDR3. The chain recombines TRBV30 with TRBJ1-1, with D uncertain. From germline, CDR1 is GTSNPN and CDR2 SVGIG (reference sequence). This CDR3 contains 12 residues. The V and J ends lost 3 bases and 1 base respectively, with 6 bases between them. The CDR3 DNA reads TGTGCCTGGAGCGTCAGGAACACTGAAGCTTTCTTT. This codes for CAWSVRNTEAFF.

The gene calls are TRBV27 and TRBJ1-1; D not resolved. The germline V gene encodes CDR1 MNHEY and CDR2 SMNVEV (reference sequence). CDR3 size: 14 residues. V shed 6 bases and J shed 0 bases, with 11 bases lying between them. CDR3 protein: CASSLGVMNTEAFF. CDR3 coding DNA: TGTGCCAGCAGCCTTGGGGTTATGAACACTGAAGCTTTCTTT.

The chain links TRBV11-2 to TRBJ1-1, with D uncertain. The CDR3 is made up of 14 amino acids. CDR1 and CDR2 (germline): SGHAT, FQNNGV. Trimming took off 2 bases at V and 1 base at J, with 8 bases between the two ends. The CDR3 sequence is CASSLSWGNTEAFF. For the CDR3, the DNA is TGTGCCAGCAGCTTAAGCTGGGGGAACACTGAAGCTTTCTTT.

This clone has a handful of counts. The rearrangement links TRBV30 to TRBJ1-2; 7 nucleotides match TRBD1. Germline loops: CDR1 GTSNPN, CDR2 SVGIG (reference sequence). This CDR3 has 12 residues. CDR3: CAQDRAEGGYTF. DNA of the CDR3: TGTGCTCAAGACAGGGCGGAGGGCGGCTACACCTTC.

The CDR3 loop reads CSVEDFGFSGNTIYF. CDR3 nucleotide sequence: TGCAGCGTTGAAGATTTCGGCTTCTCTGGAAACACCATATATTTT. V is TRBV29-1 and J is TRBJ1-3; D gene ambiguous. V was shortened by 0 bases and J by 0 bases, with 9 bases between the two germline ends. In germline, CDR1 is SQVTM, CDR2 ANQGSEA. The CDR3 runs to 15 residues.

This rearrangement joins TRBV10-3 to TRBJ1-5, with D hard to call. Trimming removed 3 bases at V and 12 bases at J, with 12 bases between. Germline CDR1 reads ENHRY; CDR2 reads SYGVKD. This CDR3 spans 12 amino acids. The CDR3 is CAISEGPVRQHF. DNA for the CDR3: TGTGCCATCAGTGAAGGGCCAGTCCGCCAGCATTTT.

The rearrangement joins TRBV7-2 to TRBJ2-5; maybe TRBD2 (5 bases). Trimming stripped 2 bases from V and 3 bases from J, with 16 bases between. The germline gives CDR1 SGHTA, CDR2 FQGNSA. The CDR3 is made up of 16 amino acids. CDR3 bases: TGTGCCAGCAGCTTATCCTTGCGAGCAGCGGAAGAGACCCAGTACTTC. Protein: CASSLSLRAAEETQYF.

V is TRBV11-3 and J is TRBJ2-7; D is uncertain. This CDR3 comprises 13 residues. In germline, CDR1 is SGHNT, CDR2 YENEEA. Trimming removed 2 bases at V and 6 bases at J, with 11 bases between. CDR3 in DNA: TGTGCCAGCAGCTTATCTCCCGTCTCCGAGCAGTACTTC. Its translation: CASSLSPVSEQYF.

The chain couples TRBV28 to TRBJ1-3, with a possible D match to TRBD1 (6 bases). CDR1 and CDR2 (germline): MDHEN, SYDVKM. V lost 7 bases, J lost 3 bases, and 16 bases lay in between. The CDR3 has 15 amino acids. DNA for the CDR3: TGTGCCAGCACCAATACAGGGACGGGTGGAAACACCATATATTTT. Translation gives CASTNTGTGGNTIYF.

CDR3 sequence (DNA): TGTGCCACGCGACAGGGGGCAAGCACCGGGGAGCTGTTTTTT. It yields the protein CATRQGASTGELFF. The chain carries TRBV10-3 and TRBJ2-2; 10 nucleotides line up with TRBD1. CDR1 and CDR2 from the germline V gene are ENHRY and SYGVKD. There are 14 residues in the CDR3. V lost 10 bases and J lost 4; bases outside the gene matches: 6.

Only one count was recorded for this clone. The chain combines TRBV7-9 with TRBJ1-1, with a possible D match to TRBD1 (5 bases). Germline V CDR1 and CDR2: SEHNR, FQNEAQ (reference sequence). The CDR3 is 14 residues long. Trimming stripped 4 bases from V and 1 base from J, with 10 bases between. CDR3 bases: TGTGCCAGCAGCTCGACAGAAACGAACACTGAAGCTTTCTTT. This encodes CASSSTETNTEAFF.

The V and J genes are TRBV12-5 and TRBJ2-3, with no clear D. V was cut by 3 bases and J by 2 bases, with 15 bases left in between. Germline CDR1 LGHNT, CDR2 FRNRAP. The CDR3 contains 16 residues. CDR3 nucleotides: TGTGCTAGTGGTTTCTCCCTCCGGGCCCCCACAGATACGCAGTATTTT. Its translation: CASGFSLRAPTDTQYF.

V and J are TRBV6-1 and TRBJ2-3, with TRBD2 matching over 8 bases. Germline V gene lookup returns CDR1 MNHNS and CDR2 SASEGT. Unmatched junction bases numbered 5, after V lost 3 bases and J lost 0 bases. CDR3 length: 16 residues. CDR3 in DNA: TGTGCCAGCAGTGACGGACTAGCACGGAGCACAGATACGCAGTATTTT. Protein: CASSDGLARSTDTQYF.

The chain employs TRBV4-2 and TRBJ2-3, with a tentative D call TRBD2 (7 bases). This CDR3 has 15 residues. Germline values: CDR1 LGHNA, CDR2 YNFKEQ. V lost 0 bases to trimming and J lost 1 base, with 8 bases between them. DNA of the CDR3: TGTGCCAGCAGCCAAGACGGGGGGCGCACAGATACGCAGTATTTT. Translated: CASSQDGGRTDTQYF.

J is TRBJ2-5 and V is TRBV5-1, with a tentative D call TRBD2 (6 bases). The germline V gene encodes CDR1 SGHRS and CDR2 YFSETQ. CDR3 length: 15 residues. V lost 5 bases to trimming and J lost 2 bases, with 16 bases between them. The CDR3 DNA sequence: TGCGCCAGCAGGCTCCGGGACTGGACGCAAGAGACCCAGTACTTC. As protein: CASRLRDWTQETQYF.

The chain has TRBV7-6 and TRBJ1-1; no reliable D call. Trimming pared 5 bases from V and 1 base from J, leaving 14 bases between. This CDR3 contains 15 residues. The germline gives CDR1 SGHVS, CDR2 FNYEAQ. CDR3 protein: CASSQGSRGNTEAFF. The CDR3 nucleotides read TGTGCCAGCAGCCAAGGGTCGCGTGGGAACACTGAAGCTTTCTTT. The whole variable domain, filled in from reference TRBV7-6 and TRBJ1-1, reads GAGVSQSPRYKVTKRGQDVALRCDPISGHVSLYWYRQALGQGPEFLTYFNYEAQQDKSGLPNDRFSAERPEGSISTLTIQRTEQRDSAMYRCASSQGSRGNTEAFFGQGTRLTVV.

The V gene is TRBV6-6, the J gene TRBJ2-3; D possibly corresponds to TRBD1 (6 bases). The germline V gene has CDR1 MNHNY and CDR2 SVGAGI (reference sequence). V was pared by 7 bases and J by 0 bases, with 17 bases between. The CDR3 spans 16 residues. The CDR3 protein is CASNLLQGPSTDTQYF. CDR3 in DNA: TGTGCCAGCAACCTCCTACAGGGCCCTAGCACAGATACGCAGTATTTT.

The V call is TRBV7-2, the J call TRBJ2-3; 12 bases are a match to TRBD2. In germline, CDR1 is SGHTA, CDR2 FQGNSA. V lost 5 bases to trimming and J lost 5 bases; unmatched junction nucleotides: 11. CDR3 length equals 17 residues. CDR3 in DNA: TGTGCCAGCAGCCCGCGACTAGCGGGGGAGTCGGGAGATACGCAGTATTTT. This translates into CASSPRLAGESGDTQYF. The full variable domain, rest sourced from reference TRBV7-2 and TRBJ2-3, is GAGVSQSPSNKVTEKGKDVELRCDPISGHTALYWYRQSLGQGLEFLIYFQGNSAPDKSGLPSDRFSAERTGGSVSTLTIQRTQQEDSAVYLCASSPRLAGESGDTQYFGPGTRLTVL.